This TCR beta chain was retrieved from a study of PD-L1 blockade in urothelial cancer. Study details: Patients had been given 0 to 3 earlier chemotherapy regimens. Samples of blood were analyzed 3 weeks (second dose) and 6 weeks after treatment start.

Time point: pretreatment peripheral blood. Urothelial carcinoma affected the patients, and it was locally advanced or metastatic. Sampling of each patient yielded between 1 and 8 specimens, collected pretreatment and on-treatment. Repertoires were generated with immunoSEQ multiplex PCR, while TCRdb's copy carries only in-frame clones and drops some. The table has about 72,000 clones, around 88% seen once; the top ten hold under 15%. Source: PBMCs, taken around atezolizumab (anti-PD-L1) treatment. This TCR was sampled from a man aged 55 to 69 with urothelial cancer.

CDR3: CASSSGQNFNTEAFF. CDR3 nucleotides: TGTGCCAGCAGCTCGGGACAGAATTTTAACACTGAAGCTTTCTTT. This chain uses TRBV5-4 with TRBJ1-1, with 7 nucleotides matching TRBD1. Germline CDR1 and CDR2: SGHNT and YYREEE (reference sequence). V trimming: 3 bases; J trimming: 2 bases; junction bases outside the gene matches: 7. CDR3 length equals 15 residues.